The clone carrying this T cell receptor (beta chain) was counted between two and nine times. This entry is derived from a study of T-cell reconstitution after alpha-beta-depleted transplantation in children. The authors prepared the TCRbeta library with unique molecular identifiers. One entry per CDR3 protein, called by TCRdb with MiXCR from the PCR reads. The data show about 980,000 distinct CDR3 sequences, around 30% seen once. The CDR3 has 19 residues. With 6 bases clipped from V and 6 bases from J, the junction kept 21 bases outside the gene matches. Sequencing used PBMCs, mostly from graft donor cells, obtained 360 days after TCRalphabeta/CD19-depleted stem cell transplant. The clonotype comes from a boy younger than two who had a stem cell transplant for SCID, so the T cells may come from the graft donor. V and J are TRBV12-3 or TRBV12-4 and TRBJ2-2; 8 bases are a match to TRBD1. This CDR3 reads CASSVPHSPQGVRAGELFF. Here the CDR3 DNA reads TGTGCCAGCAGCGTCCCTCATAGCCCACAGGGGGTGCGGGCCGGGGAGCTGTTTTTT.